This T cell receptor (beta chain) was retrieved from a study of T-cell reconstitution after alpha-beta-depleted transplantation in children. Preparation of the TCRbeta library was carried out with unique molecular identifiers. Each CDR3 protein is one row after TCRdb ran MiXCR on the PCR reads. The repertoire consists of around 370,000 distinct CDR3 sequences, with 10% occurring once and the leading ten covering 2.4%. The CDR3 runs 18 residues. The V end was cut by 1 base, the J end by 0 bases, with 14 bases between. CDR1 and CDR2 from the germline V gene are SGDLS and YYNGEE. The gene calls are TRBV9 and TRBJ2-6; tentatively, D is TRBD2 (6 bases). The source is a human donor who donated a stem cell graft to a child with acute lymphoblastic leukemia. Sequencing was performed on PBMCs from the stem cell graft donor, taken from the stem cell graft. The chain's CDR3 is CASSVSGGAGSGANVLTF. The CDR3 DNA follows: TGTGCCAGCAGCGTATCCGGGGGAGCGGGCTCTGGGGCCAACGTCCTGACTTTC. Full variable domain (remainder filled in from reference TRBV9 and TRBJ2-6): DSGVTQTPKHLITATGQRVTLRCSPRSGDLSVYWYQQSLDQGLQFLIQYYNGEERAKGNILERFSAQQFPDLHSELNLSSLELGDSALYFCASSVSGGAGSGANVLTFGAGSRLTVL.